This T cell receptor (beta chain) is from a study of T-cell memory formation after mild COVID-19. Study results and limitations: Some clones that responded were present in memory (sampled pre-infection), which suggests cross-reactive memory joined. Chiefly within CM and EM were the contracting CD4+ clones; CD8+ ones were within EMRA.

This clonotype was counted only a few times. Antigen: not known. TCRdb analysed the 5' RACE reads with MiXCR anew, one entry per CDR3 protein. Of some 180,000 distinct CDR3 sequences in the sample, 10% to 15% were seen once. V lost 5 bases to trimming and J lost 2 bases; unmatched junction nucleotides: 9. This CDR3 has 16 amino acids. Germline values: CDR1 SGHNT, CDR2 YENEEA. The chain combines TRBV11-3 with TRBJ2-7; 10 nucleotides align to TRBD1. The sample was PBMCs or a T cell subset sorted from them (not recorded which). This sequence was found in a man aged 18 to 30 who had mild COVID-19 (a few samples of this study predate the infection). Cell type and time point are not known. CDR3 sequence reads: CASSPTGQGGPYEQYF. The CDR3 DNA reads TGTGCCAGCAGCCCCACAGGACAGGGGGGTCCCTACGAGCAGTACTTC.